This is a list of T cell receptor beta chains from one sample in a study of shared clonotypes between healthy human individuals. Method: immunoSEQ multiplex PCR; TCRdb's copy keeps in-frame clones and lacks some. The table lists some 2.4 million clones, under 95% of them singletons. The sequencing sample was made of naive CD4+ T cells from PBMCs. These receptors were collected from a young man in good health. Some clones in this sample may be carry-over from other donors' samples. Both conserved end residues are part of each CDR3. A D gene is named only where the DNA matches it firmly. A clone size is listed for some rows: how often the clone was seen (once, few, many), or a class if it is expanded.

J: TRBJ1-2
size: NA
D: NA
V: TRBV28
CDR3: CASSFGVTYGYTF
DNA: TGTGCCAGCAGTTTCGGGGTAACCTATGGCTACACCTTC

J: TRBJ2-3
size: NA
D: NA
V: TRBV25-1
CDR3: CASSQEGYTDTQYF
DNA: TGTGCCAGCAGCCAAGAAGGGTACACAGATACGCAGTATTTT

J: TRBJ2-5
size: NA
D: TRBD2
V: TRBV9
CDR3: CASSVGGLAGEETQYF
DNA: TGTGCCAGCAGCGTAGGTGGACTAGCGGGAGAAGAGACCCAGTACTTC

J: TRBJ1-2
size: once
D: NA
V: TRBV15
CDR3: CATSRDAAALYGYTF
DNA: TGTGCCACCAGCAGAGATGCGGCAGCTCTATATGGCTACACCTTC

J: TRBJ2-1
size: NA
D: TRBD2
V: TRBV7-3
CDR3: CASSFSGDSYNEQFF
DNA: TGTGCCAGCAGCTTTAGCGGGGACTCCTACAATGAGCAGTTCTTC

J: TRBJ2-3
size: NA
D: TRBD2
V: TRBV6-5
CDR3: CASSIAGGGTDTQYF
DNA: TGTGCCAGCAGTATAGCGGGAGGGGGAACAGATACGCAGTATTTT

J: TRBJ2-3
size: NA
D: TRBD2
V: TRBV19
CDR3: CASSSPSGPTDTQYF
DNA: TGTGCCAGTAGTAGTCCTAGCGGACCCACAGATACGCAGTATTTT

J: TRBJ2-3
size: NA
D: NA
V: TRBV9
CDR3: CASSVVPAPPTDTQYF
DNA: TGTGCCAGCAGCGTAGTACCCGCCCCCCCCACAGATACGCAGTATTTT

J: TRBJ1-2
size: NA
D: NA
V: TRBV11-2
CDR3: CASSLDGYTF
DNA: TGTGCCAGCAGCTTAGATGGCTACACCTTC

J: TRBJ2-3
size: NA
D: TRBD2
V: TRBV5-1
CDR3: CASSAGLAGPSTDTQYF
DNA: TGCGCCAGCAGCGCGGGACTAGCGGGGCCTAGCACAGATACGCAGTATTTT

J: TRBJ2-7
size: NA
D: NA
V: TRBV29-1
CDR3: CSVGTVLSYEQYF
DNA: TGCAGCGTTGGCACAGTCCTCTCCTACGAGCAGTACTTC

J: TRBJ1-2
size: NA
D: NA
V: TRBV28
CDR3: CASSLVVRVYGYTF
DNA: TGTGCCAGCAGTTTAGTCGTCCGGGTATATGGCTACACCTTC

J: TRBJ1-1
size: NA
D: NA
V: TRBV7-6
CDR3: CASSQGPSTEAFF
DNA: TGTGCCAGCAGCCAAGGACCGAGCACTGAAGCTTTCTTT

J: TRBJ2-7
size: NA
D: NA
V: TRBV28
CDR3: CASSLRGALAYEQYF
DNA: TGTGCCAGCAGTTTGCGGGGCGCATTAGCCTACGAGCAGTACTTC

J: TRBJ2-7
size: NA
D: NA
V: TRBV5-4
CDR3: CASSSAGYYEQYF
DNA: TGTGCCAGCAGCTCCGCGGGGTACTACGAGCAGTACTTC

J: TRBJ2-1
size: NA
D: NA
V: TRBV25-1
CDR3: CASSEAASYNEQFF
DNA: TGTGCCAGCAGTGAGGCTGCCAGCTACAATGAGCAGTTCTTC

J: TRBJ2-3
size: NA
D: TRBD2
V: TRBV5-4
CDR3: CASSSGGLATGGDTQYF
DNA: TGTGCCAGCAGCTCAGGAGGGCTAGCGACGGGGGGAGATACGCAGTATTTT

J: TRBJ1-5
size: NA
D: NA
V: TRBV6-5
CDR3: CASKRAGPGYQPQHF
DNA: TGTGCCAGCAAACGGGCGGGGCCGGGGTATCAGCCCCAGCATTTT

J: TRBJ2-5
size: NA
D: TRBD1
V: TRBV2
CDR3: CASSGDRQQETQYF
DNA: TGTGCCAGCAGTGGGGACAGACAACAAGAGACCCAGTACTTC

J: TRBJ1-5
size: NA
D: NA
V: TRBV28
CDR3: CASRTQGAYQPQHF
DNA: TGTGCCAGCAGAACACAGGGTGCCTATCAGCCCCAGCATTTT

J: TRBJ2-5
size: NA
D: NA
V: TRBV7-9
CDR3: CASSYRQPQETQYF
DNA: TGTGCCAGCAGCTATCGACAACCGCAAGAGACCCAGTACTTC

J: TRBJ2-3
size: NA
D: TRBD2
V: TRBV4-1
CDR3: CASSQDAGGSVYTQYF
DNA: TGCGCCAGCAGCCAAGATGCGGGGGGCTCGGTTTATACGCAGTATTTT

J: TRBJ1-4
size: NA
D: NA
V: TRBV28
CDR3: CASSPRGGLNEKLFF
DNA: TGTGCCAGCAGTCCCCGGGGGGGGCTTAATGAAAAACTGTTTTTT

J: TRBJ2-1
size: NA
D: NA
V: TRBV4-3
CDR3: CASSQDNRFGPNEQFF
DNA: TGCGCCAGCAGCCAAGATAACCGATTCGGCCCAAATGAGCAGTTCTTC

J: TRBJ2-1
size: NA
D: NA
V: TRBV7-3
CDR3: CASSPFENSYNEQFF
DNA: TGTGCCAGCAGCCCTTTCGAGAACTCCTACAATGAGCAGTTCTTC

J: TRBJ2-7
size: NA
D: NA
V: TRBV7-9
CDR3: CASRSLRDSSYEQYF
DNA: TGTGCCAGCAGATCCCTACGGGACTCCTCCTACGAGCAGTACTTC

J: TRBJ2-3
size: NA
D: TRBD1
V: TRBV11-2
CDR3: CASSSDRGDTQYF
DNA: TGTGCCAGCAGCTCGGACAGGGGAGATACGCAGTATTTT

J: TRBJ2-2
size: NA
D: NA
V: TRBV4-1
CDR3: CASSQEDFPGPTGELFF
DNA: TGCGCCAGCAGCCAAGAGGATTTCCCGGGGCCCACCGGGGAGCTGTTTTTT